Listed below are T cell receptor beta chains from one sample, sequenced in a study of cytomegalovirus exposure and HLA in healthy donors. TCRdb keeps only in-frame clones here, not all; method: immunoSEQ multiplex PCR. The sample shows hundreds of thousands of clones, roughly 90% of them seen only once. Material: PBMCs. These receptors were obtained from a woman younger than 35 in good health and CMV-seronegative. Each CDR3 is given with its conserved first and last residue. Each record gives: CDR3 DNA, CDR3 protein, D gene, clone size, CDR3 length, J gene, V gene. D genes are given only for firm matches. Rows may omit the clone size; those that give it use once, few, many or a size class.

DNA: TGTGCCAGCAGCTTACTTACGGGGTACAATGAGCAGTTCTTC
CDR3: CASSLLTGYNEQFF
D: -
size: -
length: 14
J: TRBJ2-1
V: TRBV7-9

DNA: TGCGCCAGCAGCCAAGATACTATGGTCTCTGGCTACACCTTC
CDR3: CASSQDTMVSGYTF
D: -
size: once
length: 14
J: TRBJ1-2
V: TRBV4-1

DNA: TGTGCCAGTCAGCTTCCTAAGCGAGGAGCCTCTGGCTACACCTTC
CDR3: CASQLPKRGASGYTF
D: -
size: few
length: 15
J: TRBJ1-2
V: TRBV5-6

DNA: TGTGCCAGCAGCATCGGGAAGGCGTTTGGAGCTTTCTTT
CDR3: CASSIGKAFGAFF
D: -
size: -
length: 13
J: TRBJ1-1
V: TRBV11-1

DNA: TGTGCCAGCAGCGTAGGGCCACAAGAGACCCAGTACTTC
CDR3: CASSVGPQETQYF
D: -
size: once
length: 13
J: TRBJ2-5
V: TRBV9

DNA: TGTGCCAGCTCCCAGTCAGGGGTAGGGTACACTGAAGCTTTCTTT
CDR3: CASSQSGVGYTEAFF
D: -
size: -
length: 15
J: TRBJ1-1
V: TRBV18

DNA: TGTTCCAGCAGCCTCCGGGACAGCTATGGCTACACCTTC
CDR3: CSSSLRDSYGYTF
D: TRBD1
size: -
length: 13
J: TRBJ1-2
V: TRBV7-9

DNA: TGTGCCAGCAGTTCTACTAGCGGGGGGTACAATGAGCAGTTCTTC
CDR3: CASSSTSGGYNEQFF
D: TRBD2
size: -
length: 15
J: TRBJ2-1
V: TRBV6-5

DNA: TGTGCCAGCAGCCTCCTTACTTCAGGGGGGTCCACTAACTATGGCTACACCTTC
CDR3: CASSLLTSGGSTNYGYTF
D: TRBD1
size: -
length: 18
J: TRBJ1-2
V: TRBV9

DNA: TGTGCCTGGAGTGCACAGGGGATTTCGTTCACTGAAGCTTTCTTT
CDR3: CAWSAQGISFTEAFF
D: TRBD1
size: -
length: 15
J: TRBJ1-1
V: TRBV30

DNA: TGTGCCAGCAGCCCCCGTTTTCAGCGGGGGCACCTCTACGAGCAGTACTTC
CDR3: CASSPRFQRGHLYEQYF
D: TRBD2
size: -
length: 17
J: TRBJ2-7
V: TRBV7-9

DNA: TGTGCCATCAGACCGACAGACTTGAACACTGAAGCTTTCTTT
CDR3: CAIRPTDLNTEAFF
D: -
size: once
length: 14
J: TRBJ1-1
V: TRBV10-3

DNA: TGCGCCAGCAGCCGATGGACAGGGGACAATTCACCCCTCCACTTT
CDR3: CASSRWTGDNSPLHF
D: TRBD1
size: few
length: 15
J: TRBJ1-6
V: TRBV5-1

DNA: TGTGCCAGCAGGGGACAGGGGGGATCCTACGAGCAGTACTTC
CDR3: CASRGQGGSYEQYF
D: TRBD1
size: -
length: 14
J: TRBJ2-7
V: TRBV6-1

DNA: TGTGCCAGCAGCCCAGGGGGGAACACTGAAGCTTTCTTT
CDR3: CASSPGGNTEAFF
D: TRBD1
size: once
length: 13
J: TRBJ1-1
V: TRBV7-3

DNA: TGTGCCACCAGCAGAGATCTATTCCAGGGGAGCTACGAGCAGTACTTC
CDR3: CATSRDLFQGSYEQYF
D: -
size: -
length: 16
J: TRBJ2-7
V: TRBV15

DNA: TGTGCCAGCCTCCGGGAGGACAGCCCTAACTATGGCTACACCTTC
CDR3: CASLREDSPNYGYTF
D: -
size: -
length: 15
J: TRBJ1-2
V: TRBV25-1

DNA: TGTGCCAGCAGTGGGGACTACCTAAGGCCCGATACGCAGTATTTT
CDR3: CASSGDYLRPDTQYF
D: TRBD2
size: -
length: 15
J: TRBJ2-3
V: TRBV9

DNA: TGTGCCAGCAGCGTAGCAGCGGGGGGCTCCTACGAGCAGTACTTC
CDR3: CASSVAAGGSYEQYF
D: TRBD2
size: once
length: 15
J: TRBJ2-7
V: TRBV9

DNA: TGTGCCAGCAGCCCCAGGACAGGGGAATACAATGAGCAGTTCTTC
CDR3: CASSPRTGEYNEQFF
D: TRBD1
size: -
length: 15
J: TRBJ2-1
V: TRBV11-2

DNA: TGTGCCAGCAGCCTACTAGTGGCGGATACGCAGTATTTT
CDR3: CASSLLVADTQYF
D: -
size: -
length: 13
J: TRBJ2-3
V: TRBV7-9

DNA: TGTGCCAGCAGCGGCACAACCCCGGGACAGGGGACTTTCTCCTACAATGAGCAGTTCTTC
CDR3: CASSGTTPGQGTFSYNEQFF
D: TRBD1
size: -
length: 20
J: TRBJ2-1
V: TRBV13

DNA: TGTGCCAGCAGCTATCTGTCTAGCGGGGGGGCTATCGAGCAGTACTTC
CDR3: CASSYLSSGGAIEQYF
D: TRBD2
size: -
length: 16
J: TRBJ2-7
V: TRBV5-4

DNA: TGCGCCAGCAGCTTGGAACAATGGGACAGGACCGCTAGGGAGCAGTTCTTC
CDR3: CASSLEQWDRTAREQFF
D: TRBD1
size: -
length: 17
J: TRBJ2-1
V: TRBV5-1

DNA: TGTGCCAGCACCGAGTGGTTAGGCGGGGGGGCCACAGATACGCAGTATTTT
CDR3: CASTEWLGGGATDTQYF
D: TRBD2
size: -
length: 17
J: TRBJ2-3
V: TRBV7-9

DNA: TGTGCCAGTAGTATAAGCAGGGACTCTGGAAACACCATATATTTT
CDR3: CASSISRDSGNTIYF
D: -
size: few
length: 15
J: TRBJ1-3
V: TRBV19

DNA: TGCGCCAGCAGCCGGACAGGATCTAACTATGGCTACACCTTC
CDR3: CASSRTGSNYGYTF
D: TRBD1
size: -
length: 14
J: TRBJ1-2
V: TRBV5-1

DNA: TGTGCCAGCAGCCAAGGAGTTAGCGGGGGGCCATTCAATGAGCAGTTCTTC
CDR3: CASSQGVSGGPFNEQFF
D: TRBD2
size: -
length: 17
J: TRBJ2-1
V: TRBV4-2

DNA: TGTGCCAGCAGCAAAGAGCGGACAGTTAACACTGAAGCTTTCTTT
CDR3: CASSKERTVNTEAFF
D: -
size: -
length: 15
J: TRBJ1-1
V: TRBV21-1

DNA: TGCGCCAGCAGCCCTCAGGGGAATGAGCAGTTCTTC
CDR3: CASSPQGNEQFF
D: -
size: -
length: 12
J: TRBJ2-1
V: TRBV4-1

DNA: TGTGCCAGCAGCCAAATGACCGGGGACTACAATGAGCAGTTCTTC
CDR3: CASSQMTGDYNEQFF
D: -
size: -
length: 15
J: TRBJ2-1
V: TRBV7-9

DNA: TGCAGCGTAAGAGGGCTGGATGAAAAACTGTTTTTT
CDR3: CSVRGLDEKLFF
D: -
size: -
length: 12
J: TRBJ1-4
V: TRBV29-1

DNA: TGCGCCAGCAGTGACCCCAGGCGGGATCAGCCCCAGCATTTT
CDR3: CASSDPRRDQPQHF
D: -
size: -
length: 14
J: TRBJ1-5
V: TRBV10-1

DNA: TGTGCCATCAGTGAGTCAGGAAAACAGGGGGCCTACGAGCAGTACTTC
CDR3: CAISESGKQGAYEQYF
D: TRBD1
size: -
length: 16
J: TRBJ2-7
V: TRBV10-3

DNA: TGTGCCAGCAGCAAAGAGGGGAGGAGGAGGAGAAACATTCAGTACTTC
CDR3: CASSKEGRRRRNIQYF
D: -
size: -
length: 16
J: TRBJ2-4
V: TRBV21-1

DNA: TGTGCCAGCAGCGTCGGACGAGGAGGGGGCGAGGGTACGCAGTATTTT
CDR3: CASSVGRGGGEGTQYF
D: -
size: -
length: 16
J: TRBJ2-3
V: TRBV9

DNA: TGTGCCAGCAGCCCCCGGGACAGGACATACAATGAGCAGTTCTTC
CDR3: CASSPRDRTYNEQFF
D: TRBD1
size: -
length: 15
J: TRBJ2-1
V: TRBV7-8

DNA: TGTGCCAGCAGTTTTTCTAGCGCGGATACGCAGTATTTT
CDR3: CASSFSSADTQYF
D: -
size: -
length: 13
J: TRBJ2-3
V: TRBV27

DNA: TGTGCCTGGACCCCCGGACTAGCGGGGGGGCCGGATACGCAGTATTTT
CDR3: CAWTPGLAGGPDTQYF
D: TRBD2
size: -
length: 16
J: TRBJ2-3
V: TRBV30

DNA: TGTGCCATCAGTGAGCCTTCCGAGGGACAGGGAGGGAACGCTGAAGCTTTCTTT
CDR3: CAISEPSEGQGGNAEAFF
D: TRBD1
size: -
length: 18
J: TRBJ1-1
V: TRBV10-3

DNA: TGTGCCAGCAGCCCGGCTTGGACTAGTCAAAACACAGATACGCAGTATTTT
CDR3: CASSPAWTSQNTDTQYF
D: TRBD2
size: -
length: 17
J: TRBJ2-3
V: TRBV4-2

DNA: TGTGCCAGCAGCCCCCGACGGGTGAACACTGAAGCTTTCTTT
CDR3: CASSPRRVNTEAFF
D: -
size: -
length: 14
J: TRBJ1-1
V: TRBV7-9

DNA: TGTGCCAGCAGCCCCACTAGCAATGAGCAGTTCTTC
CDR3: CASSPTSNEQFF
D: -
size: -
length: 12
J: TRBJ2-1
V: TRBV11-2

DNA: TGTGCCAGCAGCTTATGGGGGACAGGGACCTACGAGCAGTACTTC
CDR3: CASSLWGTGTYEQYF
D: TRBD1
size: -
length: 15
J: TRBJ2-7
V: TRBV7-2

DNA: TGCGCCAGCAGCTTGGCCCTTATGGCGGGGGGTATCTACGAGCAGTACTTC
CDR3: CASSLALMAGGIYEQYF
D: TRBD2
size: -
length: 17
J: TRBJ2-7
V: TRBV5-1

DNA: TGTGCCAGCAGCGTAGGGGTATTGGGGGCTGGATCACCCCTCCACTTT
CDR3: CASSVGVLGAGSPLHF
D: -
size: -
length: 16
J: TRBJ1-6
V: TRBV9

DNA: TGTGCCAGCACGACAGGGTCCACTAGCACAGATACGCAGTATTTT
CDR3: CASTTGSTSTDTQYF
D: TRBD1
size: -
length: 15
J: TRBJ2-3
V: TRBV6-1

DNA: TGCAGCGCCCTGGGGACAGAAGAGACCCAGTACTTC
CDR3: CSALGTEETQYF
D: TRBD1
size: -
length: 12
J: TRBJ2-5
V: TRBV29-1